These T cell receptor beta chains were read from a single sample in a study of blood T cell repertoires in COVID-19. TCRdb keeps only in-frame clones here, not all; method: immunoSEQ multiplex PCR. The top ten hold 2% to 2.5% of the sample, which has about 230,000 clones, 88% seen once. The sample comprised PBMCs or T cells enriched from blood (not recorded which). These TCRs come from a woman in her thirties or forties with acute COVID-19. Both conserved end residues are part of each CDR3. The D gene is left open where the match is weak. Size values are once, few and many counts, or a class for expanded clones, and some rows have none.

clone_size	cdr3_length	d_call	v_call	j_call	cdr3_nt	cdr3_aa
NA	16	NA	TRBV21-1	TRBJ2-1	TGTGCCAGCAGCACTTCCGGGACAGCATTTTTTAATGAGCAGTTCTTC	CASSTSGTAFFNEQFF
NA	12	TRBD1	TRBV10-3	TRBJ2-7	TGTGCCATCAGTGAGTCTCACAGGGGGAAGGACTTC	CAISESHRGKDF
NA	14	TRBD2	TRBV6-5	TRBJ2-1	TGTGCCAGCAGTCGGACTAGCGGTTACAATGAGCAGTTCTTC	CASSRTSGYNEQFF
NA	16	NA	TRBV7-2	TRBJ2-1	TGTGCCAGCAGCTTGGGGGGGGCCATAAGGGAGAATGAGCAGTTCTTC	CASSLGGAIRENEQFF
NA	12	NA	TRBV6-4	TRBJ1-2	TGTGCCAGCAGTGTATCGGGATATGGCTACACCTTC	CASSVSGYGYTF
NA	13	TRBD2	TRBV10-3	TRBJ2-1	TGTGCCGTCTACGCGGGGGGGCCCAGTGAGCAGTTCTTC	CAVYAGGPSEQFF
NA	12	TRBD2	TRBV2	TRBJ2-1	TGTGCCAGCTACGAGAGGTCGGGGGGGCAGTTCTTC	CASYERSGGQFF
NA	15	TRBD2	TRBV29-1	TRBJ2-2	TGCAGCGTTCACGACGGGACTATGAACACCGGGGAGCTGTTTTTT	CSVHDGTMNTGELFF
NA	14	NA	TRBV30	TRBJ2-2	TGTGCCTGGAAGGGACACGCGAACACCGGGGAGCTGTTTTTT	CAWKGHANTGELFF
many	13	NA	TRBV6-4	TRBJ1-6	TGTGCCAGCAGTGACCGGGAAAATTCACCCCTCCACTTT	CASSDRENSPLHF
NA	16	TRBD1	TRBV6-2/TRBV6-3	TRBJ1-1	TGTGCCAGCAGTCAGACAGGGGCCTGGGAGAACCCTGAAGCTTTCTTT	CASSQTGAWENPEAFF
NA	18	TRBD2	TRBV18	TRBJ2-3	TGTGCCAGCTCACCACGGCTAGCGGGGGGGCCTAACTCAGATACGCAGTATTTT	CASSPRLAGGPNSDTQYF
NA	14	NA	TRBV9	TRBJ2-1	TGTGCCAGCAGCGCAGCAGGGGACTACAATGAGCAGTTCTTC	CASSAAGDYNEQFF
NA	15	TRBD2	TRBV15	TRBJ2-1	TGTGCCACCAGCAGGGAGGGGAGGGCCGTCAATGAGCAGTTCTTC	CATSREGRAVNEQFF
few	16	TRBD1	TRBV19	TRBJ2-6	TGTGCCAGTACCGGACAGGGGGGTTCTGGGGCCAACGTCCTGACTTTC	CASTGQGGSGANVLTF
NA	15	TRBD1	TRBV6-5	TRBJ1-5	TGTGCCAGCAGATTAACAGGGGGGAACAATCAGCCCCAGCATTTT	CASRLTGGNNQPQHF
NA	15	TRBD1	TRBV7-2	TRBJ1-1	TGTGCCAGCAGCTTTAAGACAGGGCGTGGGTCTGAAGCTTTCTTT	CASSFKTGRGSEAFF
NA	13	TRBD1	TRBV14	TRBJ2-3	TGTGCCAGCAGCCAAGGCCCGAGACAGGGGTTGTATTTT	CASSQGPRQGLYF
NA	13	NA	TRBV5-4	TRBJ2-3	TGTGCCAGCAGCTTGCCAGGGACAAATACGCAGTATTTT	CASSLPGTNTQYF
NA	14	TRBD2	TRBV6-5	TRBJ2-1	TGTGCCACCAAGACTAGCTTTAATACTAATGAGCAGTTCTTC	CATKTSFNTNEQFF
NA	15	TRBD1	TRBV19	TRBJ1-6	TGTGCCAGTAGTATAGGGACAGGGGGTAGTTCACCCCTCCACTTT	CASSIGTGGSSPLHF
NA	15	TRBD1	TRBV20-1	TRBJ1-5	TGCAGTGCTAGTGGCGGGACAGGGGGCAATCAGCCCCAGCATTTT	CSASGGTGGNQPQHF
NA	17	TRBD2	TRBV5-1	TRBJ2-5	TGCGCCAGCAGCTTTGGGGCTAGCGGCCCAAATCAAGAGACCCAGTACTTC	CASSFGASGPNQETQYF
NA	14	TRBD2	TRBV7-2	TRBJ2-7	TGTGCCAGCAGCCTTAGCGGGCCCGGGAGGGAGCAGTACTTC	CASSLSGPGREQYF
few	16	TRBD1	TRBV19	TRBJ1-1	TGTGCCAGTAGTCCCCAAGCGAGGGGGCGAGACACTGAAGCTTTCTTT	CASSPQARGRDTEAFF
NA	13	NA	TRBV9	TRBJ1-4	TGTGCCAGCAGTAGCGGCATTAATGAAAAACTGTTTTTT	CASSSGINEKLFF
NA	14	NA	TRBV11-2	TRBJ2-1	TGTGCCAGCAGCTTAGACACAGGGCGGTATGAGCAGTTCTTC	CASSLDTGRYEQFF
once	15	NA	TRBV7-2	TRBJ1-3	TGTGCCAGCAGCTTATTAGGAGGCTCTGGAAACACCATATATTTT	CASSLLGGSGNTIYF
NA	15	NA	TRBV5-1	TRBJ1-1	TGCGCCAGCAGCTTAGCGTTCGGGAATAACACTGAAGCTTTCTTT	CASSLAFGNNTEAFF
NA	18	NA	TRBV5-1	TRBJ2-2	TGCGCCAGCAGCCCGACCCTTTCGGGGGGCCTAGGAGCCGGGGAGCTGTTTTTT	CASSPTLSGGLGAGELFF
NA	13	NA	TRBV25-1	TRBJ1-2	TGTGCCACCAGACCGGGAAAGAGCTATGGCTACACCTTC	CATRPGKSYGYTF
NA	16	NA	TRBV19	TRBJ2-7	TGTGCCAGTAGTATAACGCCAGGGGCACAAGCCTACGAGCAGTACTTC	CASSITPGAQAYEQYF
NA	14	TRBD2	TRBV7-2	TRBJ2-7	TGTGCCAGCAGCTTACAGCGGGGTTCCTACGAGCAGTACTTC	CASSLQRGSYEQYF
NA	15	NA	TRBV19	TRBJ1-5	TGTGCCAGCTCGCCCATGCGGAGAGAAAATCAGCCCCAGCATTTT	CASSPMRRENQPQHF
few	13	NA	TRBV27	TRBJ1-3	TGTGCCAGCGCTATTACGGGGGGAAACACCATATATTTT	CASAITGGNTIYF
once	15	NA	TRBV25-1	TRBJ2-3	TGTGCCAGCAGTGACGGAGGGGCACCCACAGATACGCAGTATTTT	CASSDGGAPTDTQYF
once	16	NA	TRBV5-4	TRBJ1-5	TGTGCCAGCAGCTTGGGGGGAGACCGACCTGTCCAGCCCCAGCATTTT	CASSLGGDRPVQPQHF
NA	14	NA	TRBV7-2	TRBJ2-5	TGTGCCAGCAGCCTCGCCCGGGGGGCGGAGACCCAGTACTTC	CASSLARGAETQYF